Below are 25 T cell receptor beta chains sequenced from a single sample in a study of T cells in Graves' hyperthyroidism and ophthalmopathy. Amplification of TCR beta CDR3 regions was performed using RNA transcripts as template. Using the HTBI primer set, a first-round RT-PCR was run on the TCR CDR3. TCRdb re-called the multiplex PCR reads with MiXCR, one entry per CDR3 protein. The sample lists about 560,000 distinct CDR3 sequences, over 15% seen once, with approximately 18% in the top ten. What was sequenced was blood. Every receptor here comes from a woman aged 18-35 years with Graves' hyperthyroidism.

This clonotype has a handful of counts. The chain joins TRBV6-4 to TRBJ1-6, with D hard to call. Germline assignment: CDR1 MRHNA and CDR2 SNTAGT. Trimming took off 2 bases at V and 5 bases at J, with 28 bases between the two ends. This CDR3 comprises 21 residues. CDR3 in amino acids: CASSDRVLALGWEKDNSPLHF. The CDR3 DNA is TGTGCCAGCAGTGACCGCGTTCTCGCGTTGGGGTGGGAGAAAGATAATTCACCCCTCCACTTT.

At least ten counts were recorded for this clonotype. The V call is TRBV12-3 or TRBV12-4, the J call TRBJ1-6, with D possibly being TRBD1 (6 bases). The CDR3 covers 16 residues. V lost 6 bases and J lost 10, with 22 bases in between. The CDR3 sequence: CASSPSSTGLRSPLHF. The CDR3 coding sequence is TGTGCCAGCAGCCCGTCGTCGACAGGTCTTCGATCACCCCTCCACTTT.

This clonotype has more than one count but fewer than ten. The CDR3 loop is CASSLLAGSLGGELFF. The DNA for the CDR3 is TGTGCCAGCAGTTTGCTAGCGGGGAGCTTGGGCGGGGAGCTGTTTTTT. V gene TRBV28 combines with J gene TRBJ2-2, with 9 bases that match TRBD2. CDR1 and CDR2 from the germline V gene are MDHEN and SYDVKM. This CDR3 contains 16 residues. After removal of 3 bases from V and 7 bases from J, the junction contained 9 bases not matched to a gene.

On this clonotype itself: The junction does not match germline at one end; this may be a read error. The rearrangement uses TRBV6-8 and TRBJ2-2; tentative D call: TRBD1 (6 bases). Germline lookup yields CDR1 MNHGY and CDR2 SAAAGT. The CDR3 totals 15 residues. The CDR3 bases are TGCGCCAGCAGTGAGAATCCAGGGGTCACCGGGGAGCTGTTTTTT. It is translated as CASSENPGVTGELFF.

This clonotype was detected ten times or more. The CDR3, as DNA: TGTGCCAGCAGCTCAATTGGTTTCCTCCCAGAGACCCAGTACTTC. Amino acids: CASSSIGFLPETQYF. V usage is TRBV7-2 and J usage is TRBJ2-5; D gene uncertain. The germline V and J ends were trimmed by 4 bases and 4 bases, with 16 bases remaining between them. CDR3 length: 15 amino acids. Germline V gene sequence: CDR1 SGHTA, CDR2 FQGNSA.

There are a few counts of this clonotype. The genes are TRBV20-1 and TRBJ1-3, with TRBD1 matching 7 bases. The CDR3 consists of 15 residues. The germline V gene encodes CDR1 DFQATT and CDR2 SNEGSKA (reference sequence). The trim removed 4 bases at V and 0 bases at J, leaving 6 bases unmatched. The CDR3, as DNA: TGCAGTGCTAAGACAGACAGGGACTCTGGAAACACCATATATTTT. This encodes CSAKTDRDSGNTIYF.

V gene TRBV5-1 combines with J gene TRBJ2-1; maybe TRBD2 (6 bases). V lost 9 bases to trimming and J lost 4 bases, with 20 bases between them. The CDR3 is made up of 15 amino acids. Germline V gene data show CDR1 as SGHRS and CDR2 as YFSETQ. CDR3 DNA: TGCGCCACCTCCAGCGGGCCGGCAGAATACAATGAGCAGTTCTTC. This translates into CATSSGPAEYNEQFF.

This clonotype has only a few counts. V is TRBV20-1 and J is TRBJ2-3; the match to TRBD2 covers 11 bases. The germline CDR1 and CDR2 sequences are DFQATT and SNEGSKA (reference sequence). The CDR3 is 19 residues long. The J segment lost 4 bases and the V segment lost 0 bases, leaving 15 bases of the junction unmatched. DNA of the CDR3: TGCAGTGCTAGAGATCTAACTAGCGGGAGATTAAGTTATGCAGATACGCAGTATTTT. It is translated as CSARDLTSGRLSYADTQYF.

This clonotype has a count of ten or more. The chain recombines TRBV6-5 with TRBJ2-1, with D uncertain. Trimming removed 0 bases from V and 7 bases from J, with 10 bases in between. Germline V gene lookup returns CDR1 MNHEY and CDR2 SVGAGI. There are 14 residues in the CDR3. In DNA, the CDR3 is TGTGCCAGCAGTTACTCACTAAGGCAGAATGAGCAGTTCTTC. Its protein product is CASSYSLRQNEQFF.

This clonotype has a handful of counts. This chain uses TRBV5-1 with TRBJ2-7, with a weak D call TRBD1 (7 bases). CDR1 is SGHRS and CDR2 is YFSETQ in the germline V gene. V was shortened by 5 bases and J by 6 bases, with 12 bases between the two germline ends. The CDR3 covers 12 residues. CDR3 protein: CASRLQGGEQYF. The CDR3 DNA reads TGCGCCAGCAGGTTGCAGGGGGGCGAGCAGTACTTC.

This chain joins TRBV4-2 and TRBJ2-5; D gene ambiguous. CDR3 length equals 14 residues. The germline CDR1 and CDR2 sequences are LGHNA and YNFKEQ. Deletions cut 1 base from V and 0 bases from J, with 6 bases between. The CDR3 is CASSQGTYQETQYF. The CDR3, as DNA: TGTGCCAGCAGCCAAGGGACGTACCAAGAGACCCAGTACTTC.

In its sample, this clonotype was seen many times. The rearrangement links TRBV3-1 to TRBJ1-1, with D maybe TRBD1 (6 bases). The CDR3 covers 14 residues. Germline CDR1 is LGHDT and CDR2 is YNNKEL (reference sequence). V lost 1 base and J 4 bases, leaving 10 bases between the germline ends. The CDR3 nucleotides read TGTGCCAGCAGCCAAGGCACAGGGTCCACTGAAGCTTTCTTT. Residues: CASSQGTGSTEAFF. The variable domain in full, with the rest retrieved from reference TRBV3-1 and TRBJ1-1, is DTAVSQTPKYLVTQMGNDKSIKCEQNLGHDTMYWYKQDSKKFLKIMFSYNNKELIINETVPNRFSPKSPDKAHLNLHINSLELGDSAVYFCASSQGTGSTEAFFGQGTRLTVV.

This clonotype was counted at least ten times. This chain connects TRBV20-1 to TRBJ2-1; TRBD1 matches 7 bases. V trimming: 6 bases; J trimming: 4 bases; junction bases outside the gene matches: 12. The germline CDR1 and CDR2 sequences are DFQATT and SNEGSKA (reference sequence). The CDR3 has 15 residues. This CDR3 reads CSAKGQLYFYNEQFF. CDR3 in DNA: TGCAGTGCAAAGGGACAGCTGTACTTTTACAATGAGCAGTTCTTC.

This rearrangement joins TRBV4-3 to TRBJ2-6; no clear D gene. The V end was cut by 0 bases, the J end by 0 bases, with 6 bases between. The CDR3 has 16 residues. CDR1 is LGHNA, CDR2 YSLEER, per germline. CDR3 sequence: CASSQEGISGANVLTF. The CDR3 bases are TGCGCCAGCAGCCAAGAGGGGATCTCTGGGGCCAACGTCCTGACTTTC.

This clonotype has at least ten counts. The chain uses TRBV20-1 and TRBJ2-7, with a possible D match to TRBD1 (5 bases). The CDR3 is made up of 11 amino acids. Trimming took off 6 bases at V and 5 bases at J, with 11 bases between the two ends. Germline V gives CDR1 DFQATT, CDR2 SNEGSKA (reference sequence). Written as DNA, the CDR3 is TGCAGTGCATCACAGGTCAACGAGCAGTACTTC. Translated, it gives CSASQVNEQYF.

This clonotype was found many times. This chain links TRBV20-1 with TRBJ1-1; tentatively, D is TRBD1 (6 bases). Trimming shortened V by 1 base and J by 3 bases, and 12 bases separated the two germline ends. This CDR3 is 14 amino acids long. CDR1 DFQATT and CDR2 SNEGSKA come from the germline V gene (reference sequence). In DNA form, the CDR3 reads TGCAGTGCTAGAGCCGGGGGCCCCGACACTGAAGCTTTCTTT. Amino acid sequence: CSARAGGPDTEAFF.

The V gene is TRBV20-1, the J gene TRBJ1-1, with TRBD1 identical over 8 bases. Trimming removed 6 bases from V and 1 base from J; junction bases left unmatched: 7. This CDR3 spans 14 amino acids. Germline CDR1 is DFQATT and CDR2 is SNEGSKA (reference sequence). The CDR3 here is CSAQTGAANTEAFF. The DNA of the CDR3 is TGCAGTGCACAGACAGGGGCCGCGAACACTGAAGCTTTCTTT.

The chain employs TRBV12-3 or TRBV12-4 and TRBJ2-7; no clear D gene. The CDR3 has 15 residues. With 5 bases removed from V and 0 bases from J, the gap between germline ends came to 14 bases. The CDR3 nucleotides are TGTGCCAGCAGTGCCGGGCCTTCAAGCTCCTACGAGCAGTACTTC. It translates to CASSAGPSSSYEQYF.

This clonotype has ten or more counts. The V and J genes are TRBV28 and TRBJ2-2; 11 bases align to TRBD1. CDR3 length equals 15 residues. Germline CDR1 is MDHEN and CDR2 is SYDVKM. V lost 7 bases and J lost 7; bases outside the gene matches: 8. In DNA form, the CDR3 reads TGTGCCAGCACCAGGACAGGGGGCTGGGGCGGGGAGCTGTTTTTT. Its translation: CASTRTGGWGGELFF.

This clonotype came up many times. The V call is TRBV7-2, the J call TRBJ2-1, with D perhaps matching TRBD2 (6 bases). CDR3 length equals 15 residues. Trimming removed 0 bases from V and 9 bases from J, with 15 bases in between. CDR1 is SGHTA, CDR2 FQGNSA, per germline. The CDR3 DNA sequence: TGTGCCAGCAGCTTAGCGTTTGATCCCGGGGGTGAGCAGTTCTTC. Translation gives CASSLAFDPGGEQFF.

This clonotype was recorded many times. The chain carries TRBV28 and TRBJ1-5, with D perhaps TRBD1 (5 bases). The CDR3 length is 15 residues. Germline CDR1 is MDHEN and CDR2 is SYDVKM. Trimming took off 5 bases at V and 7 bases at J, with 18 bases between the two ends. DNA for the CDR3: TGTGCCAGCAGTACCGGGACCCAAGGTGGGCAGCCCCAGCATTTT. Translated: CASSTGTQGGQPQHF.

This clonotype was seen ten or more times. The chain combines TRBV2 with TRBJ2-3; D perhaps matches TRBD2 (6 bases). Trimming shortened V by 5 bases and J by 5 bases, and 17 bases separated the two germline ends. Germline V gives CDR1 SNHLY, CDR2 FYNNEI. The CDR3 extends over 15 amino acids. The CDR3 DNA reads TGTGCCAGCAGTCGCGGGGCTACCGGGGGAGATACGCAGTATTTT. Amino acid sequence: CASSRGATGGDTQYF.

The table lists this clonotype with a count of one. V and J are TRBV4-3 and TRBJ1-2; D gene uncertain. Trimming cost V 2 bases and J 4 bases, with 14 bases left between them. The CDR3 has 15 residues. Per the germline V gene, CDR1 is LGHNA and CDR2 is YSLEER. The CDR3 here is CASSQYRAWSYGYTF. In DNA form, the CDR3 reads TGCGCCAGCAGCCAATATAGGGCCTGGAGCTATGGCTACACCTTC.

In its sample, this clonotype was seen a few times. The chain is built from TRBV20-1 and TRBJ2-3; 9 nucleotides match TRBD2. CDR3 length: 14 amino acids. Germline V CDR1 and CDR2: DFQATT, SNEGSKA (reference sequence). CDR3 DNA: TGCAGCTCGAAGAGAGCGGGGGGCTCAGATACGCAGTATTTT. It specifies CSSKRAGGSDTQYF.

This clonotype was observed at least ten times. J is TRBJ2-7 and V is TRBV5-1, with TRBD2 matching 13 bases. This CDR3 is 18 amino acids long. V lost 4 bases and J lost 3; bases outside the gene matches: 13. Germline CDR1 SGHRS, CDR2 YFSETQ. CDR3 in amino acids: CASSRDRGRTSGSYEQYF. CDR3 nucleotides: TGCGCCAGCAGCCGCGACAGGGGGAGGACTAGCGGGAGCTACGAGCAGTACTTC.